These T cell receptor beta chains were read from a single sample in a study of T cell changes during pregnancy in multiple sclerosis. The table came from immunoSEQ multiplex PCR; TCRdb's copy has only in-frame clones and leaves some out. The sample consists of about 47,000 clones, 80% to 90% of them appearing once. Here the sequenced sample was CD8+ T cells from peripheral blood mononuclear cells, taken in the second trimester of pregnancy. Receptor source: a female donor with multiple sclerosis, enrolled in a pregnancy study. Both conserved end residues are part of each CDR3. A D gene is named only where the DNA matches it firmly. Size is stated for part of the rows, as once, few or many counts, or as a class when the clone is expanded.

len | d_gene | j_gene | v_gene | abundance | CDR3aa | CDR3nt
12 | . | TRBJ2-1 | TRBV10-2 | . | CAGAGTSNEQFF | TGCGCCGGGGCCGGGACAAGCAATGAGCAGTTCTTC
13 | . | TRBJ2-5 | TRBV4-1 | once | CASSQDSEETQYF | TGCGCCAGCAGCCAAGACTCGGAAGAGACCCAGTACTTC
13 | TRBD1 | TRBJ1-1 | TRBV27 | . | CASSGQGGTEAFF | TGTGCCAGCAGTGGACAGGGTGGGACTGAAGCTTTCTTT
14 | . | TRBJ1-5 | TRBV2 | . | CASRQGQLDQPQHF | TGTGCCAGCAGACAGGGACAATTAGATCAGCCCCAGCATTTT
11 | . | TRBJ2-7 | TRBV4-1 | . | CASSHGDEQYF | TGCGCCAGCAGCCACGGAGACGAGCAGTACTTC
14 | . | TRBJ1-1 | TRBV9 | . | CASSVGEGNTEAFF | TGTGCCAGCAGCGTAGGCGAGGGAAACACTGAAGCTTTCTTT
16 | . | TRBJ1-5 | TRBV6-6 | . | CASSSFFVGPNQPQHF | TGTGCCAGCAGTTCCTTCTTTGTGGGGCCCAATCAGCCCCAGCATTTT
14 | . | TRBJ2-1 | TRBV6-1 | . | CASKGWVTYNEQFF | TGTGCCTCGAAGGGGTGGGTTACCTACAATGAGCAGTTCTTC
13 | . | TRBJ1-6 | TRBV7-6 | . | CASRAGMNSPLHF | TGTGCCAGTCGGGCGGGGATGAATTCACCCCTCCACTTT
19 | . | TRBJ2-2 | TRBV11-2 | . | CASSPIYMWAESNTGELFF | TGTGCCAGCAGCCCTATCTATATGTGGGCAGAATCAAACACCGGGGAGCTGTTTTTT
16 | . | TRBJ1-3 | TRBV7-7 | . | CASSLGVGGSGNTIYF | TGTGCCAGCAGCTTAGGAGTCGGGGGCTCTGGAAACACCATATATTTT
13 | . | TRBJ2-7 | TRBV5-4 | . | CASSTGQSGEQYF | TGTGCCAGCAGCACCGGACAGAGTGGCGAGCAGTACTTC
14 | TRBD1 | TRBJ1-2 | TRBV27 | . | CASSLTGTVYGYTF | TGTGCCAGCAGTTTAACCGGGACAGTCTATGGCTACACCTTC
16 | . | TRBJ1-3 | TRBV7-5 | . | CVRSLRQGIPGNTIYF | TGTGTCAGAAGCTTGAGGCAGGGGATCCCTGGAAACACCATATATTTT
13 | . | TRBJ1-1 | TRBV6-4 | . | CASSDGESTEAFF | TGTGCCAGCAGTGACGGGGAGAGCACTGAAGCTTTCTTT
15 | . | TRBJ1-3 | TRBV29-1 | . | CSVEDLRGGGNTIYF | TGCAGCGTTGAAGATCTCAGGGGCGGTGGAAACACCATATATTTT
15 | . | TRBJ1-2 | TRBV4-1 | . | CASSLGQIANYGYTF | TGCGCCAGCAGCCTCGGACAAATAGCTAACTATGGCTACACCTTC
14 | . | TRBJ2-7 | TRBV19 | . | CASSTAGNSYEQYF | TGTGCCAGTAGTACGGCAGGGAATTCCTACGAGCAGTACTTC
12 | . | TRBJ1-1 | TRBV7-2 | . | CASSFIREEAFF | TGTGCCAGCAGCTTTATAAGGGAGGAAGCTTTCTTT
12 | TRBD1 | TRBJ1-1 | TRBV30 | . | CAWSTGGTEAFF | TGTGCCTGGAGTACAGGGGGAACTGAAGCTTTCTTT
16 | . | TRBJ2-7 | TRBV5-8 | . | CASSLGTSESGYEQYF | TGTGCCAGCAGCTTGGGGACTTCGGAAAGCGGCTACGAGCAGTACTTC
10 | . | TRBJ1-2 | TRBV20-1 | . | CSANYYGYTF | TGCAGTGCTAACTACTATGGCTACACCTTC
13 | . | TRBJ1-3 | TRBV10-3 | . | CAIGQSSGNTIYF | TGTGCCATCGGGCAGAGCTCTGGAAACACCATATATTTT
17 | TRBD2 | TRBJ2-3 | TRBV2 | . | CATTLAGGLSSTDTQYF | TGTGCCACAACTCTAGCGGGGGGGCTATCTAGCACAGATACGCAGTATTTT
13 | . | TRBJ2-7 | TRBV30 | once | CAWSFDSAYEQYF | TGTGCCTGGAGTTTTGACAGCGCCTACGAGCAGTACTTC
15 | . | TRBJ2-7 | TRBV27 | . | CASSLTDPGYHEQYF | TGTGCCAGCAGTTTAACGGACCCAGGGTATCACGAGCAGTACTTC
15 | . | TRBJ2-7 | TRBV6-4 | . | CASSGGVGDSYEQYF | TGTGCCAGCAGTGGCGGAGTAGGGGACTCCTACGAGCAGTACTTC
15 | TRBD1 | TRBJ2-1 | TRBV5-8 | . | CASSAGSRGWSEQFF | TGTGCCAGCAGCGCTGGTTCCAGGGGGTGGTCTGAGCAGTTCTTC
19 | TRBD2 | TRBJ2-3 | TRBV7-9 | . | CASSFATSGGLNHADTQYF | TGTGCCAGCAGCTTCGCGACTAGCGGGGGGCTTAATCACGCAGATACGCAGTATTTT
13 | . | TRBJ1-1 | TRBV19 | . | CASSPGGNTEAFF | TGTGCCAGTAGTCCCGGAGGGAACACTGAAGCTTTCTTT
15 | TRBD2 | TRBJ2-1 | TRBV29-1 | . | CSVVTSGGPDNEQFF | TGCAGCGTTGTCACTAGCGGGGGCCCGGACAATGAGCAGTTCTTC
12 | . | TRBJ2-7 | TRBV5-1 | . | CASSSDSYEQYF | TGCGCCAGCAGCTCAGACTCCTACGAGCAGTACTTC
18 | TRBD1 | TRBJ1-3 | TRBV27 | . | CASSLSGQGLAPGNTIYF | TGTGCCAGCAGTTTATCGGGACAGGGGTTGGCTCCTGGAAACACCATATATTTT
13 | TRBD1 | TRBJ1-2 | TRBV27 | . | CASSFGQGVGYTF | TGTGCCAGCAGTTTTGGACAGGGGGTCGGCTACACCTTC
13 | TRBD2 | TRBJ2-1 | TRBV7-8 | . | CASAVAGGNEQFF | TGTGCCAGCGCAGTTGCGGGAGGGAATGAGCAGTTCTTC
15 | TRBD2 | TRBJ2-3 | TRBV4-2 | . | CASTPTGGSTDTQYF | TGTGCCAGCACCCCCACGGGGGGTAGCACAGATACGCAGTATTTT
14 | . | TRBJ1-6 | TRBV5-5 | . | CASSLEIYLGPLHF | TGTGCCAGCAGCTTGGAAATTTATCTAGGACCCCTCCACTTT
17 | TRBD1 | TRBJ2-5 | TRBV15 | . | CATTQDREVVGQETQYF | TGTGCCACCACCCAGGACAGGGAGGTGGTAGGTCAAGAGACCCAGTACTTC
13 | TRBD2 | TRBJ2-3 | TRBV6-4 | . | CASSGTSEDTQYF | TGTGCCAGCAGCGGGACTAGCGAAGATACGCAGTATTTT
15 | TRBD2 | TRBJ2-1 | TRBV6-4 | . | CASSDSSGGVNEQFF | TGTGCCAGCAGTGACTCTAGCGGGGGAGTCAATGAGCAGTTCTTC
15 | TRBD2 | TRBJ2-7 | TRBV6-1 | . | CASSASAGGYDEQYF | TGTGCCAGCAGTGCAAGCGCGGGGGGGTATGACGAGCAGTACTTC
15 | TRBD1 | TRBJ1-1 | TRBV7-9 | once | CASRYGQGESPEAFF | TGTGCCAGCAGGTACGGACAGGGGGAGTCCCCTGAAGCTTTCTTT
14 | . | TRBJ1-5 | TRBV30 | . | CAWSLDSYNQPQHF | TGTGCCTGGAGCCTTGACAGCTACAATCAGCCCCAGCATTTT
17 | TRBD2 | TRBJ2-1 | TRBV19 | once | CASSSRLAGGPYNEQFF | TGTGCCAGTAGTTCTCGACTAGCGGGGGGGCCGTACAATGAGCAGTTCTTC
15 | TRBD2 | TRBJ2-1 | TRBV4-1 | once | CASSQVGGGAVEQFF | TGCGCCAGCAGCCAAGTCGGCGGGGGGGCCGTTGAGCAGTTCTTC
13 | . | TRBJ1-1 | TRBV28 | . | CASSILGRIIAFF | TGTGCCAGCAGTATACTGGGGAGGATCATAGCTTTCTTT
16 | . | TRBJ1-4 | TRBV7-6 | . | CASSFLPGATNEKLFF | TGTGCCAGCAGCTTTTTACCAGGGGCAACTAATGAAAAACTGTTTTTT
13 | TRBD1 | TRBJ2-1 | TRBV5-1 | . | CASRWTGLNEQFF | TGCGCCAGCCGATGGACAGGGCTGAATGAGCAGTTCTTC
16 | TRBD2 | TRBJ2-3 | TRBV6-4 | . | CASSETSGGKADTQYF | TGTGCCAGCAGTGAGACTAGCGGGGGTAAGGCAGATACGCAGTATTTT
15 | TRBD1 | TRBJ1-2 | TRBV7-9 | . | CASSYTTGEYYGYTF | TGTGCCAGCAGCTACACGACAGGGGAATACTATGGCTACACCTTC